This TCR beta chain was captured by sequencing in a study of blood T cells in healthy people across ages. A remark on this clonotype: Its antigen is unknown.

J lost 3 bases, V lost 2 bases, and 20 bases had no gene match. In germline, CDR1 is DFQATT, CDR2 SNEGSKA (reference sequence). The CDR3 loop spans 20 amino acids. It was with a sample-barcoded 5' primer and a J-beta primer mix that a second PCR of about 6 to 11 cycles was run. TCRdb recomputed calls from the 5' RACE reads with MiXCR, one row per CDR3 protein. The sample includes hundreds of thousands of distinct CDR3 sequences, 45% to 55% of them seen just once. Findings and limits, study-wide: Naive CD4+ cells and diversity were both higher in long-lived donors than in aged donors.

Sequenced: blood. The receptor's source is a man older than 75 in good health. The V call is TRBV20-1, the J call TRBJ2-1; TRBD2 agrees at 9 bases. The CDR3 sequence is CSARITCRLAGRWDYNEQFF. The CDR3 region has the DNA TGCAGTGCTAGAATCACCTGCAGGCTAGCGGGGCGATGGGACTACAATGAGCAGTTCTTC.